This T cell receptor beta chain is from a study of human T cells and chemical hapten exposure. Looking at the study overall: Patients' scalps got diphenylcyclopropenone weekly throughout the approximately 25-week study. Points from the study as a whole: TCRs at high frequency, those above 1 in 1000, did not change with DPC sensitization.

TCRdb itself ran the RACE reads through MiXCR, one entry per CDR3 protein. Found here are around 200,000 distinct CDR3 sequences, 24% of them singletons; the top ten hold 2% to 2.5%. The sample holds a few counts of this clonotype. Its specificity is not known. The time point denotes: patch test 3, about 24 weeks after DPC sensitization. Treatment meaning: therapeutic diphenylcyclopropenone sensitization with weekly scalp DPC. Looked up from germline, CDR1 is SGHTA and CDR2 is FQGNSA. V was clipped by 4 bases and J by 7 bases; unmatched bases: 1. The length of the CDR3 is 14 residues. The source was whole blood, collected in connection with sensitization to the hapten diphenylcyclopropenone (DPC). The receptor comes from a woman aged 40-49 years with alopecia areata. Some clones in this sample may be carry-over from other donors' samples. The gene calls are TRBV7-2 and TRBJ1-6; 10 bases match TRBD1. This chain's CDR3 is CASSSDRGNSPLHF. As DNA, the CDR3 is TGTGCCAGCAGCTCGGACAGGGGGAATTCACCCCTCCACTTT.